Sequencing of this T cell receptor (beta chain) was carried out in a study of breast tumors, draining lymph nodes, adjacent tissues. Breast cancer patients provided tissue from their axillary draining lymph nodes. Trimming took 5 bases from V and 7 from J, leaving 24 bases between them. The CDR3 has 17 amino acids. Germline V gene data show CDR1 as MNHEY and CDR2 as SMNVEV (reference sequence). TCRdb independently ran MiXCR on the multiplex PCR reads; one entry per CDR3 protein. The data contain under 85,000 distinct CDR3 sequences, roughly a fifth of them seen just once; the ten biggest clones take up less than 3%.

The gene calls are TRBV27 and TRBJ1-5; possible D gene TRBD1, 6 bases. This TCR derives from a female donor with breast cancer. Some clones in this sample may be carry-over from other donors' samples. Sequenced sample: axillary lymph node tissue. The CDR3 sequence is CASSPRGGTSLGQPQHF. DNA of the CDR3: TGTGCCAGCAGTCCTAGAGGCGGGACATCGCTCGGGCAGCCCCAGCATTTT.